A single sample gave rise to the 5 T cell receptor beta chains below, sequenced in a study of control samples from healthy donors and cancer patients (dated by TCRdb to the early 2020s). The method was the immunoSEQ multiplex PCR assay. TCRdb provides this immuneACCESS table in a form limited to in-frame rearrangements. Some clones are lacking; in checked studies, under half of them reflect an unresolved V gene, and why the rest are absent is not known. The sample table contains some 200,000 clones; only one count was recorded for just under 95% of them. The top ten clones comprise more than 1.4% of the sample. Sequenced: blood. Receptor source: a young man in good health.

Here the CDR3 DNA reads TGTGCCAGCAGCTGGGACATTACTAATGAAAAACTGTTTTTT. Protein product: CASSWDITNEKLFF. V gene TRBV28 combines with J gene TRBJ1-4, with D perhaps TRBD1 (6 bases). The V gene's germline CDR1 is MDHEN and CDR2 SYDVKM. V was clipped by 6 bases and J by 2 bases, with 10 bases between them. The CDR3 runs to 14 residues.

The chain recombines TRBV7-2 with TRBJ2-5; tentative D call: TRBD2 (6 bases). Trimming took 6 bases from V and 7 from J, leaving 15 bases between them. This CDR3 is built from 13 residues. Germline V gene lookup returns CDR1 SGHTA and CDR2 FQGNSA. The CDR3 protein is CASRLDGGGTQYF. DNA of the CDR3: TGTGCCAGCAGACTGGACGGGGGAGGGACCCAGTACTTC.

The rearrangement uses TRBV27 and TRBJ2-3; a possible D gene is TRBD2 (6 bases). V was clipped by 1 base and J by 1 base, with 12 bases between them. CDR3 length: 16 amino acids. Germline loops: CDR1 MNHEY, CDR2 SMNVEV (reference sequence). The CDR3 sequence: CASSLFKGGGTDTQYF. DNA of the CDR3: TGTGCCAGCAGTTTATTTAAGGGAGGTGGCACAGATACGCAGTATTTT.

The CDR3 bases are TGTGCCAGCAGTCGAACAGGGGCCCAGCCCCAGCATTTT. This translates into CASSRTGAQPQHF. The chain recombines TRBV6-5 with TRBJ1-5; TRBD1 agrees at 7 bases. Germline CDR1 reads MNHEY; CDR2 reads SVGAGI. This CDR3 spans 13 amino acids. V gave up 5 bases and J gave up 7 bases; unmatched junction bases: 5.

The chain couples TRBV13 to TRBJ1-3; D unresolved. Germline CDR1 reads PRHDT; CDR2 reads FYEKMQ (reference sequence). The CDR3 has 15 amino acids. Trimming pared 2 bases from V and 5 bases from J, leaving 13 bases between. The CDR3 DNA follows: TGTGCCAGCAGCTTATATAGGGTTCAGAGAAACACCATATATTTT. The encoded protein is CASSLYRVQRNTIYF. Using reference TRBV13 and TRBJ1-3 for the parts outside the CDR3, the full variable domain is AAGVIQSPRHLIKEKRETATLKCYPIPRHDTVYWYQQGPGQDPQFLISFYEKMQSDKGSIPDRFSAQQFSDYHSELNMSSLELGDSALYFCASSLYRVQRNTIYFGEGSWLTVV.